The rows below give T cell receptor beta chains drawn from one sample of a study of naive and memory T cell subsets. TCRdb itself ran the 5' RACE reads through MiXCR, one entry per CDR3 protein. Of more than 20,000 distinct CDR3 sequences detected, around 4.2% appear once; the ten largest clones hold about 8.3%. The receptors come from a male donor in good health. Each CDR3 is given without its conserved first and last residue. D genes are given only for firm matches.

D gene: .
V gene: TRBV7-2
CDR3 protein: ASSQYRGGTGELF

D gene: .
V gene: TRBV7-2
CDR3 protein: ASSLVGSYNEQF

D gene: TRBD1
V gene: TRBV6-5
CDR3 protein: ASSYARDRSNIQY

D gene: TRBD1
V gene: TRBV7-9
CDR3 protein: ASSRGQYGYT

D gene: TRBD1
V gene: TRBV7-2
CDR3 protein: ASSSGQGPYEQY

D gene: .
V gene: TRBV29-1
CDR3 protein: SVVDGEQF

D gene: .
V gene: TRBV6-5
CDR3 protein: ASSYSTMGGYEQY

D gene: TRBD1
V gene: TRBV10-3
CDR3 protein: ATNPRPQGGTDTQY

D gene: TRBD1
V gene: TRBV4-1
CDR3 protein: ASSQGKGGLYEQY

D gene: TRBD1
V gene: TRBV29-1
CDR3 protein: SVATGTGGPDTQY

D gene: TRBD1
V gene: TRBV5-1
CDR3 protein: ASSLTLTGTGHGYT

D gene: .
V gene: TRBV29-1
CDR3 protein: SVKVGGFYNEQF

D gene: .
V gene: TRBV20-1
CDR3 protein: SASPGNTIY

D gene: .
V gene: TRBV3-1
CDR3 protein: ASSLVPTGELF

D gene: TRBD2
V gene: TRBV6-5
CDR3 protein: ASRLAAIGTDTQY

D gene: TRBD2
V gene: TRBV7-3
CDR3 protein: ASSLRGSSGIWSGELF

D gene: .
V gene: TRBV9
CDR3 protein: ASSAQGSGNTIY

D gene: .
V gene: TRBV12-2
CDR3 protein: ASRLEAAGGGGRRTDTQY

D gene: .
V gene: TRBV20-1
CDR3 protein: SARVGVNEQF

D gene: TRBD1
V gene: TRBV10-1
CDR3 protein: ASSERGQGRYEQY

D gene: .
V gene: TRBV5-6
CDR3 protein: ASSGRGELF

D gene: .
V gene: TRBV20-1
CDR3 protein: SAPGGAAYGYT

D gene: .
V gene: TRBV28
CDR3 protein: ASSFVGPYEQY

D gene: TRBD2
V gene: TRBV10-3
CDR3 protein: AISLSGTADTQY

D gene: .
V gene: TRBV5-1
CDR3 protein: ASSLEVGVRDGYT

D gene: .
V gene: TRBV18
CDR3 protein: ASSPLGQGGQETQY

D gene: TRBD1
V gene: TRBV7-2
CDR3 protein: ASSLGGTGNTEAF

D gene: .
V gene: TRBV7-9
CDR3 protein: ASSLSGGAEAF

D gene: TRBD2
V gene: TRBV12-3/TRBV12-4
CDR3 protein: ASSRRTSGSYNEQF

D gene: .
V gene: TRBV12-3/TRBV12-4
CDR3 protein: ASSLTDEQY

D gene: .
V gene: TRBV20-1
CDR3 protein: SASKGLTGYT

D gene: TRBD1
V gene: TRBV5-1
CDR3 protein: ASSLVGTGQANYGYT

D gene: .
V gene: TRBV28
CDR3 protein: ASSFRQLEAF